This TCR beta chain derives from a study of sequential checkpoint blockade in melanoma. In the study overall: Arm A got nivolumab then ipilimumab; arm B the reverse, 1:1.

The table came from immunoSEQ multiplex PCR; TCRdb's copy has only in-frame clones and leaves some out. The table records some 3,500 clones, 20% to 25% of them present only once. The treatment here: randomized to nivolumab then ipilimumab (arm A) or the reverse (arm B). No patient had prior DNA-damaging chemotherapy. This clone occurred a few times. What it recognizes is unknown. Study-wide findings and caveats: About 30 times likelier clinical benefit followed increased tumor T-cell fraction and clonality.

Germline lookup yields CDR1 SGDLS and CDR2 YYNGEE. V lost 2 bases and J lost 2; bases outside the gene matches: 7. This CDR3 comprises 15 residues. Specimen: tumor tissue (inferred from file names), collected from a patient given nivolumab and ipilimumab in sequence. The source of this sequence is a human patient with melanoma. Some clones in this sample may be carry-over from other donors' samples. The chain links TRBV9 to TRBJ2-7; 7 bases are shared with TRBD2. The CDR3 DNA follows: TGTGCCAGCAGCGTTTCTAGCGGCGCTACCTACGAGCAGTACTTC. Encoded protein: CASSVSSGATYEQYF.